The subject of this entry is one T cell receptor beta chain. Its specificity is not known. Sampled blood was obtained at baseline, cycle 4 day 1, and cycle 7 day 1. The V segment lost 2 bases and the J segment 8 bases; nucleotides outside the gene matches: 4. Germline V gene data show CDR1 as SGHRS and CDR2 as YFSETQ. This CDR3 contains 13 residues. Clones were read by immunoSEQ multiplex PCR, and TCRdb kept only the in-frame ones, dropping some. The repertoire holds about 93,000 clones, with 91% as singletons. These data come from a study of OX40 agonist ivuxolimab in advanced cancers. Study overall: The drug used for patients, ivuxolimab, was an agonistic anti-OX40 (CD134) antibody. Findings and caveats of the study: The expanded peripheral T cells' antigen specificity was not determined. Some nonresponders additionally presented with little normalized T-cell clonal expansion.

The sample was CD4+ or CD8+ T cells sorted from blood, taken in a trial of the OX40 agonist ivuxolimab. V is TRBV5-1 and J is TRBJ1-2, with 9 bases aligning to TRBD1. The TCR sequence derives from an adult with an advanced solid tumor such as melanoma, head and neck, liver or kidney cancer. The CDR3 nucleotides read TGCGCCAGCAGCTTAGGACAGGGGCAAGGCTACACCTTC. Translating gives CASSLGQGQGYTF.